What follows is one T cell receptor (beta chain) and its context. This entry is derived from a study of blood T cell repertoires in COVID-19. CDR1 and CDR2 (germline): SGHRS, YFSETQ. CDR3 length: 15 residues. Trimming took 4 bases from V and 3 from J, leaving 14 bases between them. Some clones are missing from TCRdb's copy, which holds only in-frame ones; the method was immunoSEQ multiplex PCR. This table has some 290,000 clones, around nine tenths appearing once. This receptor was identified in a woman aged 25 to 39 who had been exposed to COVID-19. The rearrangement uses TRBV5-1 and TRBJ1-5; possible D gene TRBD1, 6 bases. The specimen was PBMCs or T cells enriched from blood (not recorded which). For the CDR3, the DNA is TGCGCCAGCAGCCAAAATACAGGGTTCAATCAGCCCCAGCATTTT. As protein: CASSQNTGFNQPQHF. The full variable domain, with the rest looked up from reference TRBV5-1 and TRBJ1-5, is KAGVTQTPRYLIKTRGQQVTLSCSPISGHRSVSWYQQTPGQGLQFLFEYFSETQRNKGNFPGRFSGRQFSNSRSEMNVSTLELGDSALYLCASSQNTGFNQPQHFGDGTRLSIL.